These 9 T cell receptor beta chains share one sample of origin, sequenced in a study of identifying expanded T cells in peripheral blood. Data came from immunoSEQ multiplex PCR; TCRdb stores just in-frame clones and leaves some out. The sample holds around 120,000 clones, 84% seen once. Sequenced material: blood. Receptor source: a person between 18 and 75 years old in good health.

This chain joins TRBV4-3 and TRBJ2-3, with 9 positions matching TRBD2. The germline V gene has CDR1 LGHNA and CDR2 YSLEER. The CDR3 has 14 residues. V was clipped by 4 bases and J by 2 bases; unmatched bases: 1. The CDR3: CASSRLAATDTQYF. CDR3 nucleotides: TGCGCCAGCAGCCGACTAGCGGCCACAGATACGCAGTATTTT.

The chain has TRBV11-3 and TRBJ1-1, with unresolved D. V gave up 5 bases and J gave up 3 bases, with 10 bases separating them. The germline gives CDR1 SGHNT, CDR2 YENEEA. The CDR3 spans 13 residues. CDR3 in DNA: TGTGCCAGCAGCCCTTACATGGACACTGAAGCTTTCTTT. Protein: CASSPYMDTEAFF.

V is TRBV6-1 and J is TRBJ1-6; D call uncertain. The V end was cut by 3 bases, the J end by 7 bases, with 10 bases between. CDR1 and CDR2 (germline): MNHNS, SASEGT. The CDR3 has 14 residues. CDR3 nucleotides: TGTGCCAGCAGTGAGCCCGGTCCCAATTCACCCCTCCACTTT. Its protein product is CASSEPGPNSPLHF.

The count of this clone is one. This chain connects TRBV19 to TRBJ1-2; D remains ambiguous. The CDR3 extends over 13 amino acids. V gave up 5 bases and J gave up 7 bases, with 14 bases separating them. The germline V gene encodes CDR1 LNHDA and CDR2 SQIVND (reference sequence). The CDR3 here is CASSSSGVRGYTF. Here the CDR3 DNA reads TGTGCCAGTAGTTCCTCGGGAGTACGTGGCTACACCTTC.

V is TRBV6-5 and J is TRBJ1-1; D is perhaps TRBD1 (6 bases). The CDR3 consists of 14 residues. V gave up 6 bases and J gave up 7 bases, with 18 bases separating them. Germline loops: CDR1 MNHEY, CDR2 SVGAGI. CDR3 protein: CASSRDYRAHEAFF. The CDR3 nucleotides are TGTGCCAGCAGCAGAGACTACAGGGCCCATGAAGCTTTCTTT.

The CDR3 loop reads CASSQYAGREQYF. The CDR3, as DNA: TGCGCCAGCAGCCAGTACGCGGGTCGCGAGCAGTACTTC. The rearrangement uses TRBV4-3 and TRBJ2-7, with a tentative D call TRBD2 (5 bases). CDR1 and CDR2 from the germline V gene are LGHNA and YSLEER. The length of the CDR3 is 13 residues. The V gene lost 3 bases and the J gene lost 6 bases, with 12 bases spanning the gap.

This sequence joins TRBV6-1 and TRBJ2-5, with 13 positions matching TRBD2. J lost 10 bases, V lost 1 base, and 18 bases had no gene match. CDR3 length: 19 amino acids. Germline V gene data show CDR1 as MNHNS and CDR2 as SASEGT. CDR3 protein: CASSEVRIRTSGGGNNQYF. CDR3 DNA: TGTGCCAGCAGTGAAGTAAGGATCCGGACTAGCGGGGGCGGGAATAACCAGTACTTC.

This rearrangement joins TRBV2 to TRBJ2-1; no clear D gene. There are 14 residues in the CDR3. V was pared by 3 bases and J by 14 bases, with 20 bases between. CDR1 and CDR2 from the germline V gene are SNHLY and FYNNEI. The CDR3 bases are TGTGCCAGCAGTGATAGGACCGTATATAAGAGAGAGTTCTTC. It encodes CASSDRTVYKREFF.

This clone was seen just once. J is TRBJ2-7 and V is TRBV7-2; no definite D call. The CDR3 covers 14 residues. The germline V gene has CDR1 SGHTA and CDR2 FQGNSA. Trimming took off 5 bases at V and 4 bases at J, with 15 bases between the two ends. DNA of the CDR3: TGTGCCAGCAGCACCCAGACCTCTGAATACGAGCAGTACTTC. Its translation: CASSTQTSEYEQYF.